This entry is about one TCR beta chain. Its antigen specificity is not known. The sample holds no much larger clone one base away, and base qualities are not on file. The sample belongs to a study of technical replicates of blood from a few donors (dated by TCRdb to the late 2010s). To prepare the library, the immunoSEQ multiplex PCR assay was applied. TCRdb obtained this table from immuneACCESS and retained in-frame rearrangements with V and J assigned. These tables miss some clones; where compared with another copy, unresolved V genes account for less than half of the shortfall, and the remainder is unexplained. A total of about 62,000 clones appear in this sample, approximately 89% of them only once. Approximately 4.8% of the sample lies in the top ten. The cysteine opens and the phenylalanine closes a CDR3 of 11 amino acids. CDR3 DNA is the only sequence kept; it has 33 bases, read in frame from the first base. At the junction V is shortened by 7 bases and J by 4 bases, with 11 bases in between. Reading the germline V gene gives CDR1 SQVTM and CDR2 ANQGSEA.

This chain joins TRBV29-1 to TRBJ2-7; no D gene can be assigned with confidence. The specimen was PBMCs. This receptor was taken from a human donor in good health. Some clones in this sample may be carry-over from other donors' samples. The CDR3 has the sequence CSAFTRYEQYF. DNA sequence: TGCAGCGCCTTCACCAGATACGAGCAGTACTTC.